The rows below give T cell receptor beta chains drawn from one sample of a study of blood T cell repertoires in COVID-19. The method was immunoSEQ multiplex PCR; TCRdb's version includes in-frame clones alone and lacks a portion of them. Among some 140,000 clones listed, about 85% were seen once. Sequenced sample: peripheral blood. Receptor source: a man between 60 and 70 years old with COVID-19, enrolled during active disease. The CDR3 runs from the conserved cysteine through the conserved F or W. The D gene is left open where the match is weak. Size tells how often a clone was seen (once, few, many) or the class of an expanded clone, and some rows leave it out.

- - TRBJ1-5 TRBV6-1 CASSAFGGPSNQPQHF TGTGCCAGCAGTGCATTCGGGGGACCGAGCAATCAGCCCCAGCATTTT
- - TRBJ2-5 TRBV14 CASSQVRALETQYF TGTGCCAGCAGCCAAGTCAGGGCATTAGAGACCCAGTACTTC
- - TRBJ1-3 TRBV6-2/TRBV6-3 CASSLISGNTIYF TGTGCCAGCAGTCTTATCTCTGGAAACACCATATATTTT
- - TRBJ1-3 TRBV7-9 CASSLRSTDGNTIYF TGTGCCAGCAGCTTAAGGTCTACAGACGGAAACACCATATATTTT
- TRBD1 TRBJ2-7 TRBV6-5 CASRLADRVSYEQYF TGTGCCAGCAGACTTGCGGACAGGGTATCCTACGAGCAGTACTTC
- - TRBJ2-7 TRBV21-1 CASSKGTKSAGNEQYF TGTGCCAGCAGCAAAGGGACTAAGTCAGCGGGGAACGAGCAGTACTTC
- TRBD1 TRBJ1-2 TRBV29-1 CSVEGSGQGIYGYTF TGCAGCGTTGAAGGTTCGGGACAGGGGATCTATGGCTACACCTTC
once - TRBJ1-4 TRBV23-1 CASSQLGEKLFF TGCGCCAGCAGTCAACTCGGTGAAAAACTGTTTTTT
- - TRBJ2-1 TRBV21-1 CASSKTPWTVGTSGSSYNEQFF TGTGCCAGCAGCAAAACTCCTTGGACAGTCGGGACTAGCGGGAGTTCCTACAATGAGCAGTTCTTC
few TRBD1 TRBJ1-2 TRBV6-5 CASSYMRTGGGYGYTF TGTGCCAGCAGTTACATGAGGACAGGGGGCGGGTATGGCTACACCTTC
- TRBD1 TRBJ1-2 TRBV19 CASTEDRANYGYTF TGTGCCAGTACCGAGGACAGGGCTAACTATGGCTACACCTTC
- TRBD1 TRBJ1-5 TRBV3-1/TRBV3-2 CASSQGGQGSNQPQHF TGTGCCAGCAGCCAAGGGGGACAGGGTAGCAATCAGCCCCAGCATTTT